A single sample is the source of the 2 T cell receptor beta chains below, sequenced in a study of Graves' ophthalmopathy and Graves' hyperthyroidism. Researchers took RNA transcripts and amplified TCR beta CDR3 regions from them. Second-round multiplex PCR came after a first-round RT-PCR that employed HTBI primers. In TCRdb, the multiplex PCR reads were re-called with MiXCR into one record per CDR3 protein. The sample has around 660,000 distinct CDR3 sequences; about 40% are singletons. The sample consisted of peripheral blood. The receptors shown here come from an adult man with Graves' ophthalmopathy.

With regard to this clonotype: This may come from a read error, since a much larger clone is one base off. This rearrangement joins TRBV12-3 or TRBV12-4 to TRBJ1-5; 7 positions match TRBD1. The CDR3 length is 13 residues. This CDR3 reads CASQDRANQLQHF. The CDR3 bases are TGTGCCAGCCAAGACAGGGCCAATCAGCTCCAGCATTTT.

A word on this clonotype: A much larger clonotype is one base distant, so this may be a read error. The chain has TRBV2 and TRBJ1-3; TRBD1 agrees at 7 bases. CDR1 and CDR2 from the germline V gene are SNHLY and FYNNEI. This CDR3 comprises 16 residues. The CDR3 DNA sequence: TGTGCCAGCAGCCAGGGACAGACCTTCTCTGGAGACACCATATATTTT. The encoded protein is CASSQGQTFSGDTIYF.